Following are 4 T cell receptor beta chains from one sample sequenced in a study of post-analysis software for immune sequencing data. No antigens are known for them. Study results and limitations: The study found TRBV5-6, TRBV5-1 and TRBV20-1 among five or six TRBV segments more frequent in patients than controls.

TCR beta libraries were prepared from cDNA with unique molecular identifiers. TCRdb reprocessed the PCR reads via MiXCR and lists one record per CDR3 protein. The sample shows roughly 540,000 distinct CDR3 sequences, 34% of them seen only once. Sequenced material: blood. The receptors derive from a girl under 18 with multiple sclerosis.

In DNA form, the CDR3 reads TGCGCCAGCAGCCGATCGGGACAGGGCCAGAACGAGCAGTACTTC. The encoded protein is CASSRSGQGQNEQYF. The rearrangement uses TRBV5-1 and TRBJ2-7, with TRBD1 identical over 9 bases. CDR3 size: 15 residues. Germline assignment: CDR1 SGHRS and CDR2 YFSETQ. J was trimmed by 5 bases and V by 4 bases; bases with no gene match: 10.

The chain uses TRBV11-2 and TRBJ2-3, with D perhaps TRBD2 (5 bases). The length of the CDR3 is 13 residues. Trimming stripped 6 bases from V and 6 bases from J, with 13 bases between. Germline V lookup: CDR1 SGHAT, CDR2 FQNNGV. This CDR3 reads CASSSTRVDTQYF. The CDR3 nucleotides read TGTGCCAGCAGTAGCACTAGGGTTGATACGCAGTATTTT.

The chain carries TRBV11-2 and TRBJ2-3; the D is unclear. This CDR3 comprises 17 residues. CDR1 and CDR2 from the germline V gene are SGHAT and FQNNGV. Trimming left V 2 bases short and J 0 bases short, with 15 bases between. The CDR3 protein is CASSLLLRRSSTDTQYF. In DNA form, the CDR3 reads TGTGCCAGCAGCTTACTCCTCCGGCGGTCTAGCACAGATACGCAGTATTTT.

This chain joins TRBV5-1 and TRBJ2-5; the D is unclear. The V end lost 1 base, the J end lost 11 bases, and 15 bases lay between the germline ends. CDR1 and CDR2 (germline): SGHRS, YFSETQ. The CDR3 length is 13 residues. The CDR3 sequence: CASSLYGVNEQYF. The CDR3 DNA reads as TGCGCCAGCAGCTTGTATGGGGTTAATGAGCAGTACTTC.